This T cell receptor (beta chain) was identified during a study of human T cells and chemical hapten exposure. Study-wide context: Each patient's scalp received weekly diphenylcyclopropenone throughout the roughly 25-week study. Small discrepancies in pooled library volume mainly accounted for the varying TCR yields per sample.

The germline V and J ends were trimmed by 1 base and 4 bases, with 23 bases remaining between them. This CDR3 contains 20 residues. The germline V gene has CDR1 LNHNV and CDR2 YYDKDF (reference sequence). The sample holds many counts of this clonotype. Unique molecular identifiers were attached to individual cDNA molecules within the library. TCRdb fed the RACE reads into MiXCR, producing one record per CDR3 protein. The sample has 350,000 or so distinct CDR3 sequences, about 7% seen once. Sample time point: patch test 1, 2 weeks after DPC sensitization. The treatment was: therapeutic diphenylcyclopropenone sensitization with weekly scalp DPC.

The origin of this receptor is a woman aged 18-29 years with alopecia areata. Some clones in this sample may be carry-over from other donors' samples. The specimen comprised whole blood, sampled in connection with sensitization to the hapten diphenylcyclopropenone (DPC). The rearrangement links TRBV15 to TRBJ1-6; D gene unclear. CDR3 region: CATSRAVFLGQNLYNSPLHF. Here the CDR3 DNA reads TGTGCCACCAGCAGAGCCGTATTCCTGGGCCAGAACCTTTATAATTCACCCCTCCACTTT.